This T cell receptor beta chain was observed in a study of blood T cell repertoires in COVID-19. In the study overall: Nucleic acid was either cDNA or gDNA, and it came from T cells, B-cell-depleted T cells, or PBMCs.

V shed 2 bases and J shed 5 bases, with 9 bases lying between them. The germline V gene has CDR1 ENHRY and CDR2 SYGVKD. This CDR3 contains 13 residues. Some clones are missing from TCRdb's copy, which holds only in-frame ones; the method was immunoSEQ multiplex PCR. Of hundreds of thousands of clones in the sample, roughly 90% were seen once. The genes are TRBV10-3 and TRBJ1-2; D unclear. The receptor was derived from a woman in her 70s with COVID-19, enrolled during active disease. The sample comprised peripheral blood. The CDR3 nucleotides are TGTGCCATCAGTGAGAACAGCCCGTATGGCTACACCTTC. It specifies CAISENSPYGYTF.